This TCR beta chain is drawn from a study of cytomegalovirus exposure and HLA in healthy donors. The primer mix had 60 Vbeta and 13 Jbeta primers. Profiled with immunoSEQ multiplex PCR; TCRdb holds only in-frame clones, not every one. The repertoire holds roughly 220,000 clones, around 75% seen once, with 1.5% to 2% in the top ten. The ends were cut back, 1 base at V and 4 bases at J, with 11 bases in the middle. The CDR3 sequence is 14 residues long. The V gene's germline CDR1 is SGHNT and CDR2 YYREEE (reference sequence). Sequenced sample: PBMCs. This chain links TRBV5-4 with TRBJ1-1; D unresolved. The source is a woman under 40 in good health and CMV-seronegative. The CDR3 loop reads CASSLSPEGTEAFF. DNA for the CDR3: TGTGCCAGCAGCTTGTCCCCAGAGGGCACTGAAGCTTTCTTT.